The 14 T cell receptor beta chains in this list originate from one sample, sequenced in a study of molecular identifiers for immune sequencing clone quantification. TCRdb analysed the PCR reads with MiXCR anew, one entry per CDR3 protein. Counted here are 100,000 or so distinct CDR3 sequences, 36% occurring once; the ten biggest clones make up less than 5.5%. Material for sequencing was naive CD8+ T cells from blood, with Jurkat cell RNA spiked in. Subset defined: FACS-sorted CD8+CD4-CCR7+CD45RA+ naive T cells. The source of these receptors is a human donor in good health. Some libraries in this study had Jurkat cell RNA spiked in.

This clonotype was seen many times. The chain links TRBV5-1 to TRBJ1-5; 7 bases map to TRBD1. The CDR3 spans 14 residues. V dropped 4 bases and J dropped 6; count of bases not matched to a gene: 7. Germline CDR1 reads SGHRS; CDR2 reads YFSETQ. Here the CDR3 reads CASSQWTGSQPQHF. Written as DNA, the CDR3 is TGCGCCAGCAGCCAATGGACAGGCTCTCAGCCCCAGCATTTT.

This clonotype was picked up one time. This clone may be a read error of a much larger clone one base away. The chain couples TRBV4-2 to TRBJ2-7; TRBD2 is a possible D gene (7 bases). V was trimmed by 3 bases and J by 7 bases, leaving 16 bases between them. The CDR3 runs to 14 residues. The germline CDR1 and CDR2 sequences are LGHNA and YNFKEQ. CDR3 amino acids: CASSHVRGAREQYF. The CDR3, as DNA: TGTGCCAGCAGCCATGTTCGGGGGGCGAGGGAGCAGTACTTC.

On this clonotype itself: A much larger clone sits a single nucleotide away, making a read error possible. The genes are TRBV12-3 or TRBV12-4 and TRBJ2-5, with TRBD1 identical over 7 bases. The CDR3 length is 14 residues. In DNA form, the CDR3 reads TGCGCCAGCAGTGTTGAAGGACAGGTGTACACCCAGTACTTC. Its translation: CASSVEGQVYTQYF.

The V gene is TRBV6-5, the J gene TRBJ2-5, with 8 bases lining up with TRBD1. There are 16 residues in the CDR3. Germline lookup yields CDR1 MNHEY and CDR2 SVGAGI. J gave up 5 bases and V 2 bases, and 10 bases lay outside the gene matches. CDR3: CASSYGDRGGVETQYF. CDR3 DNA: TGTGCCAGCAGTTACGGCGACAGGGGAGGTGTGGAGACCCAGTACTTC.

The chain links TRBV28 to TRBJ2-3; possible D gene TRBD1, 6 bases. The ends were cut back, 3 bases at V and 2 bases at J, with 12 bases in the middle. Germline V gene sequence: CDR1 MDHEN, CDR2 SYDVKM. There are 15 residues in the CDR3. CDR3 residues: CASSFQGWDTDTQYF. CDR3 nucleotide sequence: TGTGCCAGCAGTTTTCAGGGGTGGGACACAGATACGCAGTATTTT.

This clonotype was found a few times. The rearrangement uses TRBV29-1 and TRBJ1-1, with D perhaps TRBD1 (6 bases). Trimming left V 2 bases short and J 3 bases short, with 16 bases between. Germline lookup yields CDR1 SQVTM and CDR2 ANQGSEA. The CDR3 is 15 amino acids. CDR3 amino acids: CSVENPWGADTEAFF. CDR3 coding DNA: TGCAGCGTTGAAAACCCCTGGGGGGCAGACACTGAAGCTTTCTTT.

This clonotype has just a few counts. The chain is built from TRBV11-2 and TRBJ1-1; 8 bases are a match to TRBD1. This CDR3 has 11 amino acids. The germline CDR1 and CDR2 sequences are SGHAT and FQNNGV. V lost 5 bases, J lost 8 bases, and 1 base stayed unmatched. CDR3 amino acids: CASSPGGEAFF. The CDR3 nucleotides read TGTGCCAGCAGCCCAGGGGGCGAAGCTTTCTTT.

This clonotype was counted between two and nine times. This chain joins TRBV7-9 and TRBJ2-1, with 9 positions matching TRBD2. Germline V gives CDR1 SEHNR, CDR2 FQNEAQ (reference sequence). With V trimmed by 5 bases and J by 4 bases, 6 bases remained unmatched. This CDR3 contains 15 residues. The CDR3 nucleotides are TGTGCCAGCAGCACGTTTAGCGGGAGATACAATGAGCAGTTCTTC. Its translation: CASSTFSGRYNEQFF.

This clonotype was found many times. V usage is TRBV28 and J usage is TRBJ2-7; tentatively, D is TRBD2 (5 bases). In germline, CDR1 is MDHEN, CDR2 SYDVKM. The CDR3 is 14 residues long. The V end lost 2 bases, the J end lost 4 bases, and 12 bases lay between the germline ends. The CDR3 reads CASSLRADWYEQYF. The DNA of the CDR3 is TGTGCCAGCAGTTTAAGGGCGGACTGGTACGAGCAGTACTTC.

The V and J genes are TRBV7-9 and TRBJ2-1; TRBD2 matches 11 bases. CDR1 and CDR2 from the germline V gene are SEHNR and FQNEAQ (reference sequence). This CDR3 is 15 amino acids long. V lost 2 bases, J lost 9 bases, and 6 bases stayed unmatched. CDR3 loop: CASSLILAGASEQFF. The CDR3 DNA reads as TGTGCCAGCAGCTTAATACTAGCGGGAGCCAGTGAGCAGTTCTTC. The whole variable domain, remainder taken from reference TRBV7-9 and TRBJ2-1, is DTGVSQNPRHKITKRGQNVTFRCDPISEHNRLYWYRQTLGQGPEFLTYFQNEAQLEKSRLLSDRFSAERPKGSFSTLEIQRTEQGDSAMYLCASSLILAGASEQFFGPGTRLTVL.

V and J are TRBV3-1 and TRBJ2-1; D not resolved. Germline values: CDR1 LGHDT, CDR2 YNNKEL (reference sequence). This CDR3 contains 15 residues. Trimming took 4 bases from V and 0 from J, leaving 10 bases between them. The CDR3 bases are TGTGCCAGCAGCCTTAGCCTGAGCTCCTACAATGAGCAGTTCTTC. Amino acids: CASSLSLSSYNEQFF.

The rearrangement links TRBV7-9 to TRBJ2-1; TRBD2 might be the D (5 bases). Germline CDR1 reads SEHNR; CDR2 reads FQNEAQ (reference sequence). CDR3 size: 13 residues. V was cut by 3 bases and J by 8 bases, with 11 bases left in between. CDR3 nucleotide sequence: TGTGCCAGCAGCTTTCCTAGTAGCGATGAGCAGTTCTTC. Translating it yields CASSFPSSDEQFF. The entire variable domain, with the rest obtained from reference TRBV7-9 and TRBJ2-1, is as follows: DTGVSQNPRHKITKRGQNVTFRCDPISEHNRLYWYRQTLGQGPEFLTYFQNEAQLEKSRLLSDRFSAERPKGSFSTLEIQRTEQGDSAMYLCASSFPSSDEQFFGPGTRLTVL.

Comments on this clonotype: A junction boundary mismatches the germline segment, possibly from a read error. The CDR3 loop reads CATGGGLQEPQYF. For the CDR3, the DNA is TGTGCCACGGGGGGGGGTCTTCAAGAGCCCCAGTACTTC. The chain recombines TRBV2 with TRBJ2-5; TRBD2 aligns across 8 bases. The CDR3 totals 13 residues. CDR1 is SNHLY, CDR2 FYNNEI, per germline.

With respect to this clonotype: A junction boundary mismatches the germline segment, possibly from a read error. The chain combines TRBV3-1 with TRBJ2-3, with 7 bases aligning to TRBD2. The CDR3 length is 15 residues. Per the germline V gene, CDR1 is LGHDT and CDR2 is YNNKEL (reference sequence). This CDR3 is CASSHGREWIDTRYF. CDR3 DNA sequence: TGTGCCAGCAGCCACGGGCGGGAGTGGATAGATACGCGGTATTTT.